These 2 T cell receptor beta chains were all obtained from the same sample, sequenced in a study of cytomegalovirus exposure and HLA in healthy donors. With 60 Vbeta and 13 Jbeta primers, the PCR was carried out. Only in-frame clones appear in the TCRdb table, and some are missing; sequencing was by immunoSEQ multiplex PCR. This sample has about 210,000 clones, with more than 75% found just once. Sequenced material: PBMCs. The source of these receptors is a middle-aged man in good health and CMV-seropositive.

The genes are TRBV7-3 and TRBJ2-5; tentatively, D is TRBD2 (6 bases). The germline V and J ends were trimmed by 5 bases and 4 bases, with 11 bases remaining between them. Per the germline V gene, CDR1 is SGHTA and CDR2 is FQGTGA. The CDR3 is made up of 13 amino acids. CDR3 region: CASSQVGGETQYF. CDR3 DNA sequence: TGTGCCAGCAGCCAAGTGGGGGGAGAGACCCAGTACTTC.

CDR3 DNA sequence: TGTGCCAGCAGTCTAGTGCCGTCCTACGAGCAGTACTTC. Protein: CASSLVPSYEQYF. This chain joins TRBV6-5 and TRBJ2-7; D gene unclear. Germline V gene sequence: CDR1 MNHEY, CDR2 SVGAGI. This CDR3 contains 13 residues. Trimming left V 5 bases short and J 1 base short, with 9 bases between.